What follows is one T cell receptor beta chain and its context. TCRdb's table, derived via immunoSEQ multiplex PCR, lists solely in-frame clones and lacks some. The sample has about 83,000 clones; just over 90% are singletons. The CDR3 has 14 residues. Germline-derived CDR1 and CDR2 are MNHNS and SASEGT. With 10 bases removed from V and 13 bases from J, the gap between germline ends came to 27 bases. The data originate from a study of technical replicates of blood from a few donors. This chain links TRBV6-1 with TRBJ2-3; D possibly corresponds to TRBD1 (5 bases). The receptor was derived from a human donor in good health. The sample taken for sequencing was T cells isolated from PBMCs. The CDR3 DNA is TGTGCCACCATAAACCCGCAGGGCCTAGGAACAGAGTATTTT. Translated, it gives CATINPQGLGTEYF.